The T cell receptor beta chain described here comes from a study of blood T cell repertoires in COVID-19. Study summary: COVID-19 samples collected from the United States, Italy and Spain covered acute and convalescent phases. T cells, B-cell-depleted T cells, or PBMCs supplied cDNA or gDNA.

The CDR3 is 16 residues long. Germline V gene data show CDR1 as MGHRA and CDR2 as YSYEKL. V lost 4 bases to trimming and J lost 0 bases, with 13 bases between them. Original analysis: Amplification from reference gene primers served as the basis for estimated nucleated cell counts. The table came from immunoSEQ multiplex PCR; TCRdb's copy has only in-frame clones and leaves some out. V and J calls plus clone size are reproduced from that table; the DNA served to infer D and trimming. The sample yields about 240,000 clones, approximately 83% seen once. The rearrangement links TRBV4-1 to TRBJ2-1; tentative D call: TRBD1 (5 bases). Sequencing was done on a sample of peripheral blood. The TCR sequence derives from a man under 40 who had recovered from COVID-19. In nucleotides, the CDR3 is TGCGCCAGCAGCCCAGGGCCGGGCCCCTCCTACAATGAGCAGTTCTTC. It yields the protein CASSPGPGPSYNEQFF.